These 21 T cell receptor beta chains were sequenced from one sample in a study of blood T cell repertoires in COVID-19. TCRdb keeps only in-frame clones here, not all; method: immunoSEQ multiplex PCR. Here the sample spans under 150,000 clones, more than 75% being singletons. The sample consisted of peripheral blood. The receptors shown here come from a woman aged 45-65 years with acute or convalescent COVID-19.

The chain uses TRBV6-5 and TRBJ2-3; perhaps TRBD1 as D (6 bases). The V gene lost 7 bases and the J gene lost 3 bases, with 11 bases spanning the gap. This CDR3 is built from 13 residues. Germline V gene lookup returns CDR1 MNHEY and CDR2 SVGAGI. The CDR3 DNA is TGTGCCAGCATAAACAGGGAAACAGATACGCAGTATTTT. The encoded protein is CASINRETDTQYF.

This chain connects TRBV6-1 to TRBJ2-2; tentative D call: TRBD1 (7 bases). CDR1 is MNHNS and CDR2 is SASEGT in the germline V gene. Trimming removed 2 bases from V and 1 base from J, with 8 bases in between. There are 15 residues in the CDR3. The CDR3 nucleotides are TGTGCCAGCAGTGAACAGGGGGGGAACACCGGGGAGCTGTTTTTT. Residues: CASSEQGGNTGELFF.

The V gene is TRBV28, the J gene TRBJ2-6; D unclear. The ends were cut back, 6 bases at V and 5 bases at J, with 14 bases in the middle. Germline loops: CDR1 MDHEN, CDR2 SYDVKM. This CDR3 spans 15 amino acids. CDR3 nucleotides: TGTGCCAGCAGCACCCCCCGGGTCCGGGCCAACGTCCTGACTTTC. Translation: CASSTPRVRANVLTF.

This chain uses TRBV7-2 with TRBJ1-2, with 8 bases identical to TRBD1. J lost 7 bases, V lost 5 bases, and 9 bases had no gene match. The CDR3 loop spans 14 amino acids. CDR1 is SGHTA and CDR2 is FQGNSA in the germline V gene. CDR3 DNA sequence: TGTGCCAGCAGCGAGGGGACAGGAGAGGGTGGCTACACCTTC. This encodes CASSEGTGEGGYTF.

The rearrangement uses TRBV28 and TRBJ2-4; 9 positions match TRBD2. There are 16 residues in the CDR3. Germline trimming cut 7 bases from V and 5 bases from J; bases unmatched to any gene: 12. Germline loops: CDR1 MDHEN, CDR2 SYDVKM. The CDR3 is CASKPPNPSGENIQYF. The CDR3 DNA follows: TGTGCCAGCAAGCCCCCTAATCCTAGCGGGGAAAACATTCAGTACTTC. Based on the CDR3 plus reference TRBV28 and TRBJ2-4, the full variable domain is DVKVTQSSRYLVKRTGEKVFLECVQDMDHENMFWYRQDPGLGLRLIYFSYDVKMKEKGDIPEGYSVSREKKERFSLILESASTNQTSMYLCASKPPNPSGENIQYFGAGTRLSVL.

The J gene is TRBJ1-2, the V gene TRBV7-2; TRBD1 matches 8 bases. The CDR3 runs to 13 residues. CDR1 is SGHTA, CDR2 FQGNSA, per germline. J lost 7 bases, V lost 5 bases, and 6 bases had no gene match. CDR3 amino acids: CASSPTGASGYTF. The CDR3 DNA reads TGTGCCAGCAGCCCGACAGGGGCAAGTGGCTACACCTTC.

This clone occurred once. The V and J genes are TRBV7-9 and TRBJ2-3; D may be TRBD2 (5 bases). V dropped 5 bases and J dropped 2 bases, with 11 bases sitting between them. CDR1 is SEHNR, CDR2 FQNEAQ, per germline (reference sequence). The CDR3 covers 14 residues. For the CDR3, the DNA is TGTGCCAGCAGCGGAGGAGGCTCCACAGATACGCAGTATTTT. Its translation: CASSGGGSTDTQYF. Full variable domain (remainder filled in from reference TRBV7-9 and TRBJ2-3): DTGVSQNPRHKITKRGQNVTFRCDPISEHNRLYWYRQTLGQGPEFLTYFQNEAQLEKSRLLSDRFSAERPKGSFSTLEIQRTEQGDSAMYLCASSGGGSTDTQYFGPGTRLTVL.

The rearrangement uses TRBV15 and TRBJ2-7, with TRBD1 as a possible D gene (5 bases). V gave up 5 bases and J gave up 4 bases, with 9 bases separating them. This CDR3 contains 12 residues. The germline gives CDR1 LNHNV, CDR2 YYDKDF (reference sequence). DNA for the CDR3: TGTGCCACCAGCTCGCAGGGTTACGAGCAGTACTTC. Amino acid sequence: CATSSQGYEQYF.

The chain employs TRBV5-6 and TRBJ1-1; the D gene is possibly TRBD1 (6 bases). This CDR3 is 15 amino acids long. Looked up from germline, CDR1 is SGHDT and CDR2 is YYEEEE. V dropped 5 bases and J dropped 0 bases, with 14 bases sitting between them. The CDR3 loop reads CASRILGGLNTEAFF. The DNA of the CDR3 is TGTGCCAGCAGGATCCTTGGGGGCCTGAACACTGAAGCTTTCTTT.

The chain uses TRBV5-5 and TRBJ1-5; tentative D call: TRBD1 (6 bases). Trimming pared 4 bases from V and 9 bases from J, leaving 23 bases between. In germline, CDR1 is SGHKS, CDR2 YYEKEE (reference sequence). There are 16 residues in the CDR3. The CDR3 DNA is TGTGCCAGCAGCATAAAACAGGGCTTTGGTGGGTGGCCCCAGCATTTT. Its protein product is CASSIKQGFGGWPQHF.

The chain recombines TRBV7-3 with TRBJ2-1, with a possible D match to TRBD2 (7 bases). Deletions cut 6 bases from V and 5 bases from J, with 26 bases between. The CDR3 length is 18 residues. Germline-derived CDR1 and CDR2 are SGHTA and FQGTGA. CDR3 protein: CASSLGPGGPPTDNEQFF. The CDR3 DNA sequence: TGTGCCAGCAGTCTAGGGCCGGGGGGCCCGCCCACAGACAATGAGCAGTTCTTC.

The chain is built from TRBV6-6 and TRBJ2-1, with D maybe TRBD2 (6 bases). V was cut by 5 bases and J by 2 bases, with 13 bases left in between. The V gene's germline CDR1 is MNHNY and CDR2 SVGAGI (reference sequence). This CDR3 has 15 amino acids. CDR3 protein: CASSPRSGAYNEQFF. Written as DNA, the CDR3 is TGTGCCAGCAGTCCCCGTAGCGGTGCCTACAATGAGCAGTTCTTC.

The chain is built from TRBV28 and TRBJ2-5; 7 bases are a match to TRBD1. The CDR3 extends over 16 amino acids. CDR1 MDHEN and CDR2 SYDVKM come from the germline V gene. The trim removed 5 bases at V and 7 bases at J, leaving 16 bases unmatched. CDR3 in amino acids: CASSPSTGKVDGTQYF. As DNA, the CDR3 is TGTGCCAGCAGTCCGTCGACAGGGAAGGTTGATGGGACCCAGTACTTC.

This chain uses TRBV21-1 with TRBJ2-1; the table names TRBD2, a call not compared with the DNA. TRBV21-1 is recorded as a pseudogene. This CDR3 has 16 amino acids. The CDR3 DNA is TGTGCCAGCAGCAAATGGAAGCGGGGTATTTACAATGAGCAGTTCTTC. Its protein is CASSKWKRGIYNEQFF.

The V call is TRBV9, the J call TRBJ2-3; possible D gene TRBD1, 8 bases. CDR3 length: 16 residues. V gave up 2 bases and J gave up 3 bases, with 16 bases separating them. Germline V gene data show CDR1 as SGDLS and CDR2 as YYNGEE. The CDR3 DNA is TGTGCCAGCAGCGTCGAAGACAGGGGAGGGACAGATACGCAGTATTTT. As protein: CASSVEDRGGTDTQYF.

The J gene is TRBJ2-1, the V gene TRBV11-2, with D perhaps TRBD1 (5 bases). With 1 base removed from V and 12 bases from J, the gap between germline ends came to 7 bases. The germline V gene encodes CDR1 SGHAT and CDR2 FQNNGV. The CDR3 covers 11 residues. DNA of the CDR3: TGTGCCAGCAGCTTAGGGGGCGTGCAGTTCTTC. Translated, it gives CASSLGGVQFF.

The rearrangement uses TRBV6-5 and TRBJ1-2; TRBD1 aligns across 7 bases. The V segment lost 6 bases and the J segment 5 bases; nucleotides outside the gene matches: 6. Looked up from germline, CDR1 is MNHEY and CDR2 is SVGAGI. The CDR3 sequence is 13 residues long. CDR3 sequence reads: CASSLGQVYGYTF. In DNA, the CDR3 is TGTGCCAGCAGCCTTGGACAGGTTTATGGCTACACCTTC.

This clone has just a few counts. The chain couples TRBV4-1 to TRBJ2-3, with 7 nucleotides matching TRBD1. The length of the CDR3 is 17 residues. The V gene end was trimmed by 6 bases and the J gene end by 2 bases; junction bases not matched to a gene: 14. The V gene's germline CDR1 is MGHRA and CDR2 YSYEKL. For the CDR3, the DNA is TGCGCCAGCAGTCTTTCTTCCGGGACAGAATTCACAGATACGCAGTATTTT. It specifies CASSLSSGTEFTDTQYF.

The chain links TRBV9 to TRBJ1-3, with a possible D match to TRBD1 (5 bases). Germline loops: CDR1 SGDLS, CDR2 YYNGEE. This CDR3 contains 16 residues. Trimming left V 3 bases short and J 0 bases short, with 13 bases between. The DNA for the CDR3 is TGTGCCAGCAGCGGGGGTTGGAGGGGCTCTGGAAACACCATATATTTT. Its translation: CASSGGWRGSGNTIYF.

The CDR3 loop is CASSYSTGGPDYGYTF. The CDR3 nucleotides read TGTGCCAGCAGTTACTCGACAGGGGGTCCTGACTATGGCTACACCTTC. The genes are TRBV6-6 and TRBJ1-2; TRBD1 agrees at 9 bases. The CDR3 runs 16 residues. The J segment lost 3 bases and the V segment lost 0 bases, leaving 5 bases of the junction unmatched. The V gene's germline CDR1 is MNHNY and CDR2 SVGAGI (reference sequence).

The chain employs TRBV28 and TRBJ1-2; 7 bases fit TRBD1. Germline assignment: CDR1 MDHEN and CDR2 SYDVKM. Trimming at V came to 6 bases and at J to 4 bases, leaving 5 bases not matched to a gene. The CDR3 has 13 amino acids. The DNA for the CDR3 is TGTGCCAGCAGGACGGGACAGATCTATGGCTACACCTTC. Protein product: CASRTGQIYGYTF.